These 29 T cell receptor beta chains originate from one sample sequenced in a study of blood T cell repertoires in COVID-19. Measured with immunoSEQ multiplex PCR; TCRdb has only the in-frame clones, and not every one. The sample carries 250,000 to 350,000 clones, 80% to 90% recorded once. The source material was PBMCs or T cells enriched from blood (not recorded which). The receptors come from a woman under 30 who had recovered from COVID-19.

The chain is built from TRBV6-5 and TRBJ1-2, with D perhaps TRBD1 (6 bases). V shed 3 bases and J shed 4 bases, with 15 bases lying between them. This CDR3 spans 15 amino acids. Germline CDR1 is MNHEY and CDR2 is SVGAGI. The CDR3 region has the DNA TGTGCCAGCAGTTATTTTGGGGGCGCAAGCTATGGCTACACCTTC. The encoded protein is CASSYFGGASYGYTF.

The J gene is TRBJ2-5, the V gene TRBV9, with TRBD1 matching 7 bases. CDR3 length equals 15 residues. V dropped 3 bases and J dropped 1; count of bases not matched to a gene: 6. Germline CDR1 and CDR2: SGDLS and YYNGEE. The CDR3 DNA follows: TGTGCCAGCAGCGGTTCCGGGACAGTCCAAGAGACCCAGTACTTC. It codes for CASSGSGTVQETQYF.

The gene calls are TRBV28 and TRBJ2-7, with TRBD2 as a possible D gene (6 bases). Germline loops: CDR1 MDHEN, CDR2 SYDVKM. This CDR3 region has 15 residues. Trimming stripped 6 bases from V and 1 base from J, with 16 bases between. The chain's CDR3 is CASRGRREPSYEQYF. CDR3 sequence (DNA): TGTGCCAGCAGGGGAAGGAGGGAGCCATCCTACGAGCAGTACTTC.

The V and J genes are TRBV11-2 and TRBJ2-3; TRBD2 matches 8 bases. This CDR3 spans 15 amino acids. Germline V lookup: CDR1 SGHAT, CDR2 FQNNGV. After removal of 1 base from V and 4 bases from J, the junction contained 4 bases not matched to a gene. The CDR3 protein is CASSLVGGDPDTQYF. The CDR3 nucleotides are TGTGCCAGCAGCTTAGTCGGGGGGGACCCAGATACGCAGTATTTT.

CDR3 sequence (DNA): TGCAGCGTTGAAGATCGAGGGGGCGTAGGAGGCTACACCTTC. Translated, it gives CSVEDRGGVGGYTF. This chain links TRBV29-1 with TRBJ1-2; 7 bases line up with TRBD1. The CDR3 contains 14 residues. Trimming at V came to 0 bases and at J to 8 bases, leaving 9 bases not matched to a gene. The V gene's germline CDR1 is SQVTM and CDR2 ANQGSEA.

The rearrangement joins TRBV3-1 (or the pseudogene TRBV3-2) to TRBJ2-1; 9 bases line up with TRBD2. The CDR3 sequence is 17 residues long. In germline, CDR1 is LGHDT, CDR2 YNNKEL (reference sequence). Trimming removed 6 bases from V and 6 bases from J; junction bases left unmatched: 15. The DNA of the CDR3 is TGTGCCAGCAGAACATCGGGCCAGCTAGCGGGGTTCAATGAGCAGTTCTTC. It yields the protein CASRTSGQLAGFNEQFF.

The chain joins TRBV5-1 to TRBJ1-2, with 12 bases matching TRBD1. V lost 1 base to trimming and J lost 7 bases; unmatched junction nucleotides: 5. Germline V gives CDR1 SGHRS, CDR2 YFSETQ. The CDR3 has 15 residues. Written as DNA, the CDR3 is TGCGCCAGCAGCTTGCCGGGACAGGGGGCCCTTGGCTACACCTTC. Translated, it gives CASSLPGQGALGYTF.

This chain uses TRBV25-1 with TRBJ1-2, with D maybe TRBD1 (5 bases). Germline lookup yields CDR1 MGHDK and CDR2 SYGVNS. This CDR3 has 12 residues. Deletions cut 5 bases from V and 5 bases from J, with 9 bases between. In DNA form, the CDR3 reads TGTGCCAGCAGTTCAGGGAAGTATGGCTACACCTTC. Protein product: CASSSGKYGYTF.

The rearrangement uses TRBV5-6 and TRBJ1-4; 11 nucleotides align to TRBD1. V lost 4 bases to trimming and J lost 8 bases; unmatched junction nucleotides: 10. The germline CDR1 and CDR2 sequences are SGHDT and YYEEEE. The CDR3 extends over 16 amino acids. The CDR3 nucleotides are TGTGCCAGCAGCATACGCCCCGGACAGGGGGCGGAAAAACTGTTTTTT. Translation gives CASSIRPGQGAEKLFF.

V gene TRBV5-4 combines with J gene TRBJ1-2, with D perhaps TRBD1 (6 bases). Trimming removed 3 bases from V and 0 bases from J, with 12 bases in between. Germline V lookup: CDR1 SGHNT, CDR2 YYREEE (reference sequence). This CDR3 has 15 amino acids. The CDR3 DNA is TGTGCCAGCAGCTCGCGACAGGTTTCTAACTATGGCTACACCTTC. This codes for CASSSRQVSNYGYTF.

The chain's CDR3 is CASSTPAEANTEAFF. The CDR3 DNA reads as TGCGCCAGCAGCACCCCGGCAGAGGCGAACACTGAAGCTTTCTTT. This chain links TRBV5-1 with TRBJ1-1; D call uncertain. The germline V gene encodes CDR1 SGHRS and CDR2 YFSETQ. V was cut by 4 bases and J by 1 base, with 14 bases left in between. The CDR3 is 15 amino acids.

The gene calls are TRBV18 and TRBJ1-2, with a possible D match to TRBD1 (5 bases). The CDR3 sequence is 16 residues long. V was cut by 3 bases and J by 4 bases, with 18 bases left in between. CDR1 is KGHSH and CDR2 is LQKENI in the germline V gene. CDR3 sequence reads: CASSPTKLQGSYGYTF. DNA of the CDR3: TGTGCCAGCTCACCCACCAAGCTCCAGGGTAGCTATGGCTACACCTTC.

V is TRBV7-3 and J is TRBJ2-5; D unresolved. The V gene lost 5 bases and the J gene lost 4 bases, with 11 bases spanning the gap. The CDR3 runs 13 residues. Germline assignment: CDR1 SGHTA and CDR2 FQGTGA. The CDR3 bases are TGTGCCAGCAGCCCCCCGGGTCGAGAGACCCAGTACTTC. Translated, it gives CASSPPGRETQYF.

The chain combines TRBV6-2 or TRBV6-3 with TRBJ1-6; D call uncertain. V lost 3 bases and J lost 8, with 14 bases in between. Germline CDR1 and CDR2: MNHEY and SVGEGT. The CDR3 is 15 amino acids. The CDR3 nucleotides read TGTGCCAGCAGTTATCCCGCGGTCGGGGATTCACCCCTCCACTTT. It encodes CASSYPAVGDSPLHF.

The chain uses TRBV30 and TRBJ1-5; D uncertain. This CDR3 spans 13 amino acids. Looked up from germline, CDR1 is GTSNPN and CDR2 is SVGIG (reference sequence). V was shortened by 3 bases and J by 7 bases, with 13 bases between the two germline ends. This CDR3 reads CAWSGHRGQPQHF. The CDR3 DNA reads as TGTGCCTGGAGCGGGCATCGCGGGCAGCCCCAGCATTTT.

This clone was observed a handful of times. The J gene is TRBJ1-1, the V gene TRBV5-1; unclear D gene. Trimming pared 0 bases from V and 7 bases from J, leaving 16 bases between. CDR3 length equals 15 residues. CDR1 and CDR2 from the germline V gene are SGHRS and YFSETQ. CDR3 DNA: TGCGCCAGCAGCTTGGTGGCGGGTCTGTCGGGTGAAGCTTTCTTT. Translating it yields CASSLVAGLSGEAFF. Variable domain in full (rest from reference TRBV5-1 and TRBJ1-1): KAGVTQTPRYLIKTRGQQVTLSCSPISGHRSVSWYQQTPGQGLQFLFEYFSETQRNKGNFPGRFSGRQFSNSRSEMNVSTLELGDSALYLCASSLVAGLSGEAFFGQGTRLTVV.

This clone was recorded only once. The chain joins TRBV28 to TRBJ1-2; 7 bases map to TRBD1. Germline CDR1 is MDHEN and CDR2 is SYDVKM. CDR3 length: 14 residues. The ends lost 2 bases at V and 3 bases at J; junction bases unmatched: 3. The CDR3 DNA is TGTGCCAGCAGTTTAGTAGGGGGCGACTATGGCTACACCTTC. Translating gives CASSLVGGDYGYTF.

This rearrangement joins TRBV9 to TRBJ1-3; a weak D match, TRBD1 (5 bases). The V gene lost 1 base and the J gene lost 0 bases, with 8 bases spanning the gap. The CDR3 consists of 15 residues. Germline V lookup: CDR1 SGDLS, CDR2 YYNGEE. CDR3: CASSVRGDSGNTIYF. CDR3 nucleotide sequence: TGTGCCAGCAGCGTACGGGGGGACTCTGGAAACACCATATATTTT.

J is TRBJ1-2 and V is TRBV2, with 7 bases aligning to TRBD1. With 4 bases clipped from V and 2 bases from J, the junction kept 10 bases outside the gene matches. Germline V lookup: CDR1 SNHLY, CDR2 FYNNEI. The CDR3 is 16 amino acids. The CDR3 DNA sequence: TGTGCCAGCAGTGGGATGGAGGGGGCGATGAACTATGGCTACACCTTC. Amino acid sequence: CASSGMEGAMNYGYTF. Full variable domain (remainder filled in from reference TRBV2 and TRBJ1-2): EPEVTQTPSHQVTQMGQEVILRCVPISNHLYFYWYRQILGQKVEFLVSFYNNEISEKSEIFDDQFSVERPDGSNFTLKIRSTKLEDSAMYFCASSGMEGAMNYGYTFGSGTRLTVV.

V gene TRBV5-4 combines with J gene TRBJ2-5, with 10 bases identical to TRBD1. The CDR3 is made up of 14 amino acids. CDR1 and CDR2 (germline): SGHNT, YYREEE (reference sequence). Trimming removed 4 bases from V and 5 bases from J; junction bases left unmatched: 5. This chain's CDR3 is CASSQDRGSETQYF. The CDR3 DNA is TGTGCCAGCAGCCAGGACAGGGGGTCGGAGACCCAGTACTTC. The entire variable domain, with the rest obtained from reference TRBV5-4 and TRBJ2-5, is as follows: ETGVTQSPTHLIKTRGQQVTLRCSSQSGHNTVSWYQQALGQGPQFIFQYYREEENGRGNFPPRFSGLQFPNYSSELNVNALELDDSALYLCASSQDRGSETQYFGPGTRLLVL.

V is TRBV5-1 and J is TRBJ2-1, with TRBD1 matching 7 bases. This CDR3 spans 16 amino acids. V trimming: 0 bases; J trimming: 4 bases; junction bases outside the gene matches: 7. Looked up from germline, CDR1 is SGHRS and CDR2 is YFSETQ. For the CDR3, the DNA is TGCGCCAGCAGCTTGGGGGGGACAGATACATACAATGAGCAGTTCTTC. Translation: CASSLGGTDTYNEQFF.

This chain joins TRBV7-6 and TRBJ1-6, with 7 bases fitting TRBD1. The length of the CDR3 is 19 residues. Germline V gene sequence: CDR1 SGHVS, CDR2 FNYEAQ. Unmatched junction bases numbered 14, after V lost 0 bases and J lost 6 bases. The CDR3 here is CASSLAAPGGFSGNSPLHF. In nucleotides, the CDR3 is TGTGCCAGCAGCTTAGCGGCCCCAGGGGGTTTCTCCGGTAATTCACCCCTCCACTTT.

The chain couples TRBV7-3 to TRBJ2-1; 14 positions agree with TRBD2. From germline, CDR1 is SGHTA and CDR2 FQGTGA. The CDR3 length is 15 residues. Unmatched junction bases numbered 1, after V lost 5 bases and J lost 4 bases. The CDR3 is CASSRTSGGYNEQFF. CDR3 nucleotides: TGTGCCAGCAGCCGGACTAGCGGGGGGTACAATGAGCAGTTCTTC.

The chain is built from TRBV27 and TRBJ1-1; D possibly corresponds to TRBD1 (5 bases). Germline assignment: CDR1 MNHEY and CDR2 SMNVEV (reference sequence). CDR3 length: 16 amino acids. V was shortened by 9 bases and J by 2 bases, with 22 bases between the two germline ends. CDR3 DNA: TGTGCCAGTAGCAGTGTCCTCGGGGGTAAAAACACTGAAGCTTTCTTT. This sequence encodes CASSSVLGGKNTEAFF.

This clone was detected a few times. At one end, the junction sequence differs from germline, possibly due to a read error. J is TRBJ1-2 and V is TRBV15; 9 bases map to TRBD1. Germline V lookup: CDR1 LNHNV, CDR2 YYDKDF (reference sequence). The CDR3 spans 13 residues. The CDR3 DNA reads TGTGCCACCAGCAGGGGGACAGGGTTAAGGATCTCCTTC. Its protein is CATSRGTGLRISF. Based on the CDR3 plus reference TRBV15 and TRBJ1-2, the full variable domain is DAMVIQNPRYQVTQFGKPVTLSCSQTLNHNVMYWYQQKSSQAPKLLFHYYDKDFNNEADTPDNFQSRRPNTSFCFLDIRSPGLGDTAMYLCATSRGTGLRISFGSGTRLTVV.

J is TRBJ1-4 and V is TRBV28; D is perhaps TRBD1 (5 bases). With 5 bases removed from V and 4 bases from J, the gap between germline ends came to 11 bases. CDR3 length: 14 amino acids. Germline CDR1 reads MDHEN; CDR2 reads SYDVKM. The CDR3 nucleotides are TGTGCCAGCAGTCTGCGACAGCTTAATGAAAAACTGTTTTTT. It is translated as CASSLRQLNEKLFF.

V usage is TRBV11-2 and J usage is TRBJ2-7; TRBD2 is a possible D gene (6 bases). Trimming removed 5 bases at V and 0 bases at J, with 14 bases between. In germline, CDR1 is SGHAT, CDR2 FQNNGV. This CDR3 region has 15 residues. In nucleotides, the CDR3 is TGTGCCAGCAGCCCTTTCGGGAGCACCTCCTACGAGCAGTACTTC. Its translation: CASSPFGSTSYEQYF.

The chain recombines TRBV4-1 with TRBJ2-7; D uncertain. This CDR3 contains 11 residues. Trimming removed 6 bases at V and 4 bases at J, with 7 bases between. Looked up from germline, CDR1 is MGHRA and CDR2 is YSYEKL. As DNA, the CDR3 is TGCGCCAGCAGGGGCCCGTACGAGCAGTACTTC. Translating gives CASRGPYEQYF.

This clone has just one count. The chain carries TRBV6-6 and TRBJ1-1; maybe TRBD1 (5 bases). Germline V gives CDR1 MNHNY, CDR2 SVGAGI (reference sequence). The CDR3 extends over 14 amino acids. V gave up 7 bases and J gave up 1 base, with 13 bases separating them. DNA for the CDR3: TGTGCCAGCACTTCCGGGGGTCGGAACACTGAAGCTTTCTTT. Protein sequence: CASTSGGRNTEAFF.